A single sample gave rise to the 14 T cell receptor beta chains below, sequenced in a study of CD8 T cell repertoires and HIV-1 epitope variants. These receptors' targets are unknown. Measured with immunoSEQ multiplex PCR; TCRdb has only the in-frame clones, and not every one. The sample carries 6,000 to 8,000 clones, around 60% recorded once. Sequenced input: cultured CD8+ T cells derived from PBMCs. The receptors derive from a male donor with HIV.

This clone was seen a few times. The chain is built from TRBV5-1 and TRBJ2-4; perhaps D is TRBD1 or TRBD2 (5 bases each). V was pared by 4 bases and J by 0 bases, with 14 bases between. CDR3 size: 16 residues. Germline CDR1 reads SGHRS; CDR2 reads YFSETQ. The CDR3 spells CASSPLLGTAKNIQYF. The CDR3 nucleotides read TGCGCCAGCAGCCCACTCTTAGGGACAGCCAAAAACATTCAGTACTTC.

The rearrangement links TRBV28 to TRBJ2-5; 7 bases map to TRBD1. The CDR3 is 15 amino acids. Unmatched junction bases numbered 8, after V lost 6 bases and J lost 1 base. Germline-derived CDR1 and CDR2 are MDHEN and SYDVKM. The CDR3 DNA reads as TGTGCCAGCAGACCGACAGGGAAGCGCCAAGAGACCCAGTACTTC. Translation gives CASRPTGKRQETQYF.

This clone was observed a few times. CDR3 DNA: TGTGCCAGCAGCTCACCGGGACTAGCGGGAGGAGAGCAGTTCTTC. This gives the protein CASSSPGLAGGEQFF. The V gene is TRBV5-8, the J gene TRBJ2-1; 15 bases align to TRBD2. Germline V gene sequence: CDR1 SGHTS, CDR2 YDEGEE. After removal of 3 bases from V and 10 bases from J, the junction contained 5 bases not matched to a gene. The CDR3 spans 15 residues.

In its sample, this clone was seen a few times. The chain joins TRBV7-9 to TRBJ1-2; no reliable D call. Trimming removed 5 bases from V and 6 bases from J, with 22 bases in between. The CDR3 covers 16 residues. Germline assignment: CDR1 SEHNR and CDR2 FQNEAQ (reference sequence). CDR3 in DNA: TGTGCCAGCAGCCACGCCGGAGTGGTTGGGCAAGATGGCTACACCTTC. Translating gives CASSHAGVVGQDGYTF.

This chain joins TRBV27 and TRBJ1-2, with D uncertain. Germline values: CDR1 MNHEY, CDR2 SMNVEV (reference sequence). There are 14 residues in the CDR3. Trimming cost V 5 bases and J 4 bases, with 14 bases left between them. CDR3 loop: CASSEGTRSYGYTF. CDR3 DNA sequence: TGTGCCAGCAGTGAAGGAACCCGGAGCTATGGCTACACCTTC.

The chain employs TRBV28 and TRBJ2-5, with 8 nucleotides matching TRBD1. Germline-derived CDR1 and CDR2 are MDHEN and SYDVKM. The trim removed 8 bases at V and 2 bases at J, leaving 13 bases unmatched. This CDR3 is built from 16 residues. The CDR3 region is CASLSPQGAVQETQYF. The CDR3, as DNA: TGTGCCAGCCTCTCACCGCAGGGGGCGGTACAAGAGACCCAGTACTTC. Filled out from reference TRBV28 and TRBJ2-5, the complete variable domain reads DVKVTQSSRYLVKRTGEKVFLECVQDMDHENMFWYRQDPGLGLRLIYFSYDVKMKEKGDIPEGYSVSREKKERFSLILESASTNQTSMYLCASLSPQGAVQETQYFGPGTRLLVL.

The gene calls are TRBV7-8 and TRBJ1-1; perhaps TRBD1 as D (6 bases). V was trimmed by 1 base and J by 1 base, leaving 16 bases between them. This CDR3 region has 17 residues. Germline V CDR1 and CDR2: SGHVS, FQNEAQ. CDR3 bases: TGTGCCAGCAGCTTAGGCCAAACAGGGTGGACGAACACTGAAGCTTTCTTT. Translation gives CASSLGQTGWTNTEAFF.

This clone is medium-sized (0.01 to 0.1%). V usage is TRBV27 and J usage is TRBJ2-7; D tentatively fits TRBD1 or TRBD2 (5 bases each). The CDR3 is 16 amino acids. In germline, CDR1 is MNHEY, CDR2 SMNVEV (reference sequence). With 0 bases removed from V and 0 bases from J, the gap between germline ends came to 12 bases. CDR3 sequence (DNA): TGTGCCAGCAGTTTATCGGTTGGGACGTACTCCTACGAGCAGTACTTC. It yields the protein CASSLSVGTYSYEQYF.

V is TRBV11-2 and J is TRBJ2-3; TRBD1 agrees at 11 bases. The V gene's germline CDR1 is SGHAT and CDR2 FQNNGV. Unmatched junction bases numbered 3, after V lost 2 bases and J lost 5 bases. The CDR3 spans 15 residues. For the CDR3, the DNA is TGTGCCAGCAGCTTATGGGGACAGGGGGGAGATACGCAGTATTTT. Protein product: CASSLWGQGGDTQYF.

The chain has TRBV27 and TRBJ1-2; D is undetermined. The V end was cut by 2 bases, the J end by 4 bases, with 11 bases between. CDR3 length: 14 residues. Germline CDR1 is MNHEY and CDR2 is SMNVEV (reference sequence). The DNA of the CDR3 is TGTGCCAGCAGTTTAAACGAGCAGGTCTATGGCTACACCTTC. Protein product: CASSLNEQVYGYTF.

V and J are TRBV9 and TRBJ2-1; D is undetermined. Deletions cut 0 bases from V and 7 bases from J, with 14 bases between. The CDR3 sequence is 15 residues long. CDR1 and CDR2 (germline): SGDLS, YYNGEE. The chain's CDR3 is CASSVVSDWKNEQFF. In DNA, the CDR3 is TGTGCCAGCAGCGTAGTAAGTGACTGGAAGAATGAGCAGTTCTTC.

The genes are TRBV6-6 and TRBJ2-7; 12 positions agree with TRBD2. The CDR3 has 15 residues. V dropped 6 bases and J dropped 5; count of bases not matched to a gene: 8. CDR1 is MNHNY and CDR2 is SVGAGI in the germline V gene (reference sequence). The CDR3 loop is CASSPRTSGKHEQYF. The CDR3 DNA sequence: TGTGCCAGCAGCCCCCGGACTAGCGGGAAACACGAGCAGTACTTC.

The V gene is TRBV19, the J gene TRBJ2-7; weak D call: TRBD1 (5 bases). Looked up from germline, CDR1 is LNHDA and CDR2 is SQIVND (reference sequence). V was clipped by 7 bases and J by 2 bases, with 12 bases between them. CDR3 size: 13 residues. The CDR3 protein is CASKAGPTYEQYF. CDR3 DNA sequence: TGTGCCAGTAAGGCAGGGCCCACCTACGAGCAGTACTTC.

This chain links TRBV27 with TRBJ1-1; 9 bases line up with TRBD1. With 4 bases clipped from V and 7 bases from J, the junction kept 10 bases outside the gene matches. The CDR3 spans 15 residues. The V gene's germline CDR1 is MNHEY and CDR2 SMNVEV (reference sequence). The CDR3 DNA follows: TGTGCCAGCAGTTGGTATGGGACAGGGCTAGGTGAAGCTTTCTTT. It translates to CASSWYGTGLGEAFF.